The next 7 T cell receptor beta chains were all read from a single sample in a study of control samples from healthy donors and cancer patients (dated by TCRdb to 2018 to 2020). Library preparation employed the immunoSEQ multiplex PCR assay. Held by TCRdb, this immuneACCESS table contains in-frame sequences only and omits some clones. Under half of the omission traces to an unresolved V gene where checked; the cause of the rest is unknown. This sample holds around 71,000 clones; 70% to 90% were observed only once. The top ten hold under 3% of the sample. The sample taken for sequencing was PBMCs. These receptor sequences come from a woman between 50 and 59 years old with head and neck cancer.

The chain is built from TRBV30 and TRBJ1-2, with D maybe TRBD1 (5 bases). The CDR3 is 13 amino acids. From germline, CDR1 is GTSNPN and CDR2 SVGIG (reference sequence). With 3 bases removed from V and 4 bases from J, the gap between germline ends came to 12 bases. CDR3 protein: CAWSYGGGYGYTF. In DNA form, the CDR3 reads TGTGCCTGGAGCTACGGGGGAGGCTATGGCTACACCTTC.

CDR3 in amino acids: CASSQDFDGGSPLHF. CDR3 nucleotide sequence: TGCGCCAGCAGCCAAGATTTTGATGGCGGTTCACCCCTCCACTTT. The chain recombines TRBV4-1 with TRBJ1-6; D gene unclear. Deletions cut 0 bases from V and 9 bases from J, with 12 bases between. This CDR3 is built from 15 residues. Germline assignment: CDR1 MGHRA and CDR2 YSYEKL.

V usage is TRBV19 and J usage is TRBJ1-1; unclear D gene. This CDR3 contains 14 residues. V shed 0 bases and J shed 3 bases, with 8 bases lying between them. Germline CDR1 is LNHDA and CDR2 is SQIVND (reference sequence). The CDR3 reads CASSIERRYTEAFF. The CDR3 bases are TGTGCCAGTAGTATAGAACGCAGGTACACTGAAGCTTTCTTT.

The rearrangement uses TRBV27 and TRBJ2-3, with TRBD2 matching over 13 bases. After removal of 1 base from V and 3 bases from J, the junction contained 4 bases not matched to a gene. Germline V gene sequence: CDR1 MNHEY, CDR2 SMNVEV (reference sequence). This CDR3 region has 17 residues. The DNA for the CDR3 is TGTGCCAGCAGTTTATTGCGACTAGCGGGGGGAACAGATACGCAGTATTTT. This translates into CASSLLRLAGGTDTQYF.

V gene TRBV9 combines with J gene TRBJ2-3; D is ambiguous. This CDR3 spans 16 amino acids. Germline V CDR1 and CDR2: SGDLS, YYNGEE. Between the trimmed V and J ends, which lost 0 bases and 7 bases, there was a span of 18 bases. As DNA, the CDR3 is TGTGCCAGCAGCGTAGAGTTAGGGCAGGTTGGGAATACGCAGTATTTT. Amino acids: CASSVELGQVGNTQYF.

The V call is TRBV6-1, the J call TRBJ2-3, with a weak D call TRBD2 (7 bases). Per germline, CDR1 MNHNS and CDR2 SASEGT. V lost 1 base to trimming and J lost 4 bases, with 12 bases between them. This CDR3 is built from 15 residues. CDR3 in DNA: TGTGCCAGCAGTGAAGGTGGGGGGGGCGCAGATACGCAGTATTTT. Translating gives CASSEGGGGADTQYF.

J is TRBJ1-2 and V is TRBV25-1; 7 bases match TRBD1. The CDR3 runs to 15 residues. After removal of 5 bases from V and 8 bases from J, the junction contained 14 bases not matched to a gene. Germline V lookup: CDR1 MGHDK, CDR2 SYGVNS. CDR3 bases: TGTGCCAGCAGTCCTACAGGGGTTAAATGGGAGGGCTACACCTTC. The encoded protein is CASSPTGVKWEGYTF.